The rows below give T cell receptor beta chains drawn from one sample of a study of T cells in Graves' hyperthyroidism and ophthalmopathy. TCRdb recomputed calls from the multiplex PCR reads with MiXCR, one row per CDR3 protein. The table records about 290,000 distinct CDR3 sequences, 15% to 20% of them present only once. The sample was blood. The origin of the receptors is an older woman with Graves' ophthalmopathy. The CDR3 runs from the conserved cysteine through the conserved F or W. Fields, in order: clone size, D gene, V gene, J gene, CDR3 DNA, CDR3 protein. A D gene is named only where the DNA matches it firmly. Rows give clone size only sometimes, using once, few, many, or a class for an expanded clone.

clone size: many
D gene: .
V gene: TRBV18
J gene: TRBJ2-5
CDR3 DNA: TGTGCCAGCTCTCGAACGGCGGGCCCGGGCGGAGAGACCCAGTACTTC
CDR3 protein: CASSRTAGPGGETQYF

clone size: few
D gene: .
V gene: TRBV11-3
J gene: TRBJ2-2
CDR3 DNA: TGTGCCAGCAGCTTCTTTAAAACCGGGGAGCTGTTTTTT
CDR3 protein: CASSFFKTGELFF

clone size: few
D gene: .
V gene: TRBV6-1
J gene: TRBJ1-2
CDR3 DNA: TGTGCCAGCAGTGAAGCCTTGACACCTAGCTATGGCTACACCTTC
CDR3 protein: CASSEALTPSYGYTF

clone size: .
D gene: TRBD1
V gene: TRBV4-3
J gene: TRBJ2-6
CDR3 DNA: TGCGCCAGCAGCCAGAAGGACAGGGGACGCCTAACTGGGGCCAACGTCCTGACTTTC
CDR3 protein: CASSQKDRGRLTGANVLTF

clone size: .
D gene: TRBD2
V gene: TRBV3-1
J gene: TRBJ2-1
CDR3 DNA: TGTGCCAGCAGCCAAGATTCTCTAGCGGGAAAATACAATGAGCAGTTCTTC
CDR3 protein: CASSQDSLAGKYNEQFF

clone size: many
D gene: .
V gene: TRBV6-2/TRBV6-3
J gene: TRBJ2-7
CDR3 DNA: TGTGCCAGCCAGCCCCCTCCCGGGACCTACGAGCAGTACTTC
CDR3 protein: CASQPPPGTYEQYF

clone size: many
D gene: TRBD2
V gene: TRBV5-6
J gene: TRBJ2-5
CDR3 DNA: TGTGCCAGCAGCTTCGAGCGGGGGGGCGTGGAGACCCAGTACTTC
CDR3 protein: CASSFERGGVETQYF

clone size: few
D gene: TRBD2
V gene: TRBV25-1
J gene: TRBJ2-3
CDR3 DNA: TGTGCCAGCAGTGGAAGACTAGCGGGCCGAGGGGATACGCAGTATTTT
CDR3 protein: CASSGRLAGRGDTQYF

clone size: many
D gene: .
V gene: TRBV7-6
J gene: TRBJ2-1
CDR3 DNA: TGTGCCAGCAGACTACCGTGGTGGCGGGGCTACAATGAGCAGTTCTTC
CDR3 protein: CASRLPWWRGYNEQFF

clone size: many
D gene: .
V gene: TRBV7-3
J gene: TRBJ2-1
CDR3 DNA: TGTGCCAGCAGCTCAGAGAGTCCCTACAATGAGCAGTTCTTC
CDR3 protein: CASSSESPYNEQFF

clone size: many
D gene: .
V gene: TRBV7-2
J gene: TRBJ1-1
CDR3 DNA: TGTGCCAGCAGCTTAGAATACAGGACGGGCACTGAAGCTTTCTTT
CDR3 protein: CASSLEYRTGTEAFF

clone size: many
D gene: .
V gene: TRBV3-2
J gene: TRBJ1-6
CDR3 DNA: TGTGCCAGCAGCCAAGATAATTCACCCCTCCACTTT
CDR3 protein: CASSQDNSPLHF

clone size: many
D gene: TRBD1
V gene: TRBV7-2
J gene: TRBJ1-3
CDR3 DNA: TGTGCCAGCAGGATGACAGGGGGCGGTGGAAACACCATATATTTT
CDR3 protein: CASRMTGGGGNTIYF

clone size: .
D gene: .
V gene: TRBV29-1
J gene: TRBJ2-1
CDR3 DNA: TGCAGCGTTCTGACAGACGTCGGAGAGCAGTTCTTC
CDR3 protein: CSVLTDVGEQFF

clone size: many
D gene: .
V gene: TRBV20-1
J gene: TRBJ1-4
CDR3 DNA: TGCAGTGCTAGAGCGGGTCCTTCAACCGAAAAACTGTTTTTT
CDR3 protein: CSARAGPSTEKLFF

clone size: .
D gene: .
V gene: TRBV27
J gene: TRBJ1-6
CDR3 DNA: TGTGCCAGCAGTTTTCAGGGTATAGCTTCACCCCTCCACTTT
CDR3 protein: CASSFQGIASPLHF

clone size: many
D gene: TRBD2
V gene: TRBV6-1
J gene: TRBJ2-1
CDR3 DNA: TGTGCCAGCAGACTTGGACTAGCGGGGATCGATGAGCAGTTCTTC
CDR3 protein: CASRLGLAGIDEQFF

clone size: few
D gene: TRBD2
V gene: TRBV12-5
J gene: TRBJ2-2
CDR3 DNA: TGTGCTAGTGGTTTGTCGGGGGGCACCGGGGAGCTGTTTTTT
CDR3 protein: CASGLSGGTGELFF

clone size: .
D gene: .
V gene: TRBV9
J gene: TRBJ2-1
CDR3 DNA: TGTGCCAGCAGCGTAGGAATCATTCACGGAGAGCCAGCTAATACCCTCTCCTACAATGAGCAGTTCTTC
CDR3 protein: CASSVGIIHGEPANTLSYNEQFF

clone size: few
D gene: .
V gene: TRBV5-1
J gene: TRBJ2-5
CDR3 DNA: TGCGCCAGCAGCGGTACTAGCCGGGAGACCCAGTACTTC
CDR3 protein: CASSGTSRETQYF

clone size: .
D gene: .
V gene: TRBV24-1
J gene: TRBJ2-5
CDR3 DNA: TGTGCCACCAGTGACCCCCGTGAAGGGGGGGGGGAGGGGACCCAGTACTTC
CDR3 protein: CATSDPREGGGEGTQYF

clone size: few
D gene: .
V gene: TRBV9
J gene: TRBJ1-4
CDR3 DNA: TGTGCCAGCAGCGTATCAGGGGATGATGAAAAACTGTTTTTT
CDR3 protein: CASSVSGDDEKLFF

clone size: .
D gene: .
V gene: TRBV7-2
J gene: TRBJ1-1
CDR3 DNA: TGTGCCAGCAGCTTAGCGCTAGGAGGGGAAGCTTTCTTT
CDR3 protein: CASSLALGGEAFF

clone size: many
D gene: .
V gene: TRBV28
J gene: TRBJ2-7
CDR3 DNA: TGTGCCAGCAGCTCCTCGGGATCATCCTACGAGCAGTACTTC
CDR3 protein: CASSSSGSSYEQYF

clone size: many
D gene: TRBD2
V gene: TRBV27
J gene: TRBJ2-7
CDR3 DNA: TGTGCCAGCAGTACCCGGGGACTAGCGGGAATCGGTACCTCCTACGAGCAGTACTTC
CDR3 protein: CASSTRGLAGIGTSYEQYF

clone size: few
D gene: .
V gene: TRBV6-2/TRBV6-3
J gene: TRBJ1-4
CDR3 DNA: TGTGCCAGCAACGACCCTAATGAAAAACTGTTTTTT
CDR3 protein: CASNDPNEKLFF

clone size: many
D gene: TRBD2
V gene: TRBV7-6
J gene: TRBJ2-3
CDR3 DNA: TGTGCCAGCAGCCCTCGACTAGCGGGAGGCGCCCCCCCCCAGACAGATACGCAGTATTTT
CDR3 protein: CASSPRLAGGAPPQTDTQYF

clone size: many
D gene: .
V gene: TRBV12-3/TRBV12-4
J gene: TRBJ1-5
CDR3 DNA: TGTGCCAGCAGTTTAGCTGGCGGCCAGCCCCAGCATTTT
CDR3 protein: CASSLAGGQPQHF

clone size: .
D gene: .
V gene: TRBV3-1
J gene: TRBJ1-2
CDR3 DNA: TGTGCCAGCAGCCAGTCAGTCCTCGTTGGCTACACCTTC
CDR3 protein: CASSQSVLVGYTF

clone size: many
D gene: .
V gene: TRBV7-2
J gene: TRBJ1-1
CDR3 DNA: TGTGCCAGCACCCCAGGAGGGATGAACACTGAAGCTTTCTTT
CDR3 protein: CASTPGGMNTEAFF

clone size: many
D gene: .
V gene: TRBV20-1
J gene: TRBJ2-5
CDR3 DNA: TGCAGTGCTAGAGGGCCGGGGGAAGAGACCCAGTACTTC
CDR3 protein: CSARGPGEETQYF

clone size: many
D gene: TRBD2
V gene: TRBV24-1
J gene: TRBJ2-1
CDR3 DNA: TGTGCCACCAGTGATTTGGGGGGGGACTCCTACAATGAGCAGTTCTTC
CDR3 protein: CATSDLGGDSYNEQFF

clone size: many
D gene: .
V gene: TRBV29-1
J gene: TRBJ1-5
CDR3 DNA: TGCAGCGCCGGAGAGGGGAGGGATCAGCCCCAGCATTTT
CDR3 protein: CSAGEGRDQPQHF

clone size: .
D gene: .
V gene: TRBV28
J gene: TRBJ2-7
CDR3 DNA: TGTGCCAGCATGGCCGGGGTCTACGAGCAGTACTTC
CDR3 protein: CASMAGVYEQYF

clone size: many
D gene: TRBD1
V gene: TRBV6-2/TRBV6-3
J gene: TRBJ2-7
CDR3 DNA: TGTGCCAGCCTACAACAGGGGCGATCCCCCTACGAGCAGTACTTC
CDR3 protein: CASLQQGRSPYEQYF

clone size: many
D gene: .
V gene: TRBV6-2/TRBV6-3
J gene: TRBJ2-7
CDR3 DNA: TGTGCCAGCAGCCATACAGCCTACGAGCAGTACTTC
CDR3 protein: CASSHTAYEQYF

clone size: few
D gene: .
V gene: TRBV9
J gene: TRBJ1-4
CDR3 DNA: TGTGCCAGCAGCGATTATCCGGCGGGAGAAAAACTGTTTTTT
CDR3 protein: CASSDYPAGEKLFF

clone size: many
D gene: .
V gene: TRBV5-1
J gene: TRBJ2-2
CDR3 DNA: TGCGCCAGCAGCATGGCTGCGTGGAACACCAGGGAGCTGTTTTTT
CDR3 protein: CASSMAAWNTRELFF

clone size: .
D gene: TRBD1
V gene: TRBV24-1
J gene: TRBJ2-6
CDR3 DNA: TGTGCCACCAGTGATGACAGGGTCTCTGGGGCCAACGTCCTGACTTTC
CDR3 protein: CATSDDRVSGANVLTF

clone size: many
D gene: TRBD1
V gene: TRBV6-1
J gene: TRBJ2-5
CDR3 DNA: TGTGCCAGCAGTACGGACAGGGGGGAAGAGACCCAGTACTTC
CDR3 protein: CASSTDRGEETQYF